This T cell receptor (beta chain) was sequenced in a study of shared clonotypes between healthy human individuals (dated by TCRdb to the early 2020s). In terms of the full investigation: A couple of women and a few men aged 18 to 49 years were included in the cohort. The study deeply sequenced blood TCR repertoires of five healthy adults to estimate repertoire size and the extent of clonotype sharing between individuals. Different laboratories and diverse techniques were used to prepare libraries and sequence TCR repertoires, to increase sequencing depth and limit assay-specific biases. Each donor's leukapheresis produced roughly between roughly 0.85 and 9.5 billion PBMCs.

Clipping removes 4 bases from V and 6 bases from J, with 3 as the unmatched junction base count. The CDR3 covers 13 residues, taking in both the cysteine and the phenylalanine. The DNA shown is the 39-base CDR3, in frame from base 1. Per the germline V gene, SGHRS is the CDR1 and YFSETQ is the CDR2. A remark on this clone: Its target antigen remains unknown. No per-base quality is available; no much larger clone lies one base away.

The donors were healthy, HIV-negative adults with no recently reported acute infections or vaccinations. Every donor was a Caucasian adult residing in Nashville, Tennessee, USA. For unsorted samples, tens of millions of PBMCs were counted, and genomic DNA was extracted using the QIAamp DNA Blood Mini kit. After blood collection by leukapheresis, PBMCs were isolated using Ficoll-Histopaque density gradient centrifugation and then cryopreserved in the vapor phase of liquid nitrogen. The investigation overall reported the following: Sampling was restricted to blood, and TCR repertoires in tissue are likely to differ from TCR repertoires in blood. Because the study included a small number of donors, the genetic and exposure-history diversity represented was limited. Pairwise subsampling indicated that sequencing depth was expected to affect the degree of clonotype sharing among donors.

Using the deep immunoSEQ assay, multiplex PCR amplified TCR CDR3 regions from genomic DNA. Extracted genomic DNA from each cell subset was spread evenly across all wells of several immunoSEQ 96-well plates, with each plate serving as a replicate. Each replicate PCR for unsorted PBMC received roughly 300 ng genomic DNA, equal to about 30,000 T cell genomes. Unsorted PBMC genomic DNA was sequenced across ten immunoSEQ deep assay plates. Purified libraries were quantified with a Qubit 3.0 fluorometer, sized on a Bioanalyzer 2100, and re-quantified with the KAPA Library Quantification kit. Every immunoSEQ 96-well plate was sequenced on a dedicated single-read 150-cycle Illumina NextSeq 550 flow cell. For the original study's pipeline: Because only junctional sequences without quality scores were contained in the immunoSEQ output, filtering matching that applied to full-length reads could not be performed. Sequences were annotated with PyIR, a Python wrapper for IgBLAST v1.9, and V/J genes and CDR3 were assigned using IMGT germline references. Reads were filtered out if the reads had weak V/J assignments (E-value above 1e-6), no CDR3, stop codons, out-of-frame junctions, or ambiguous translated residues. V3J clonotypes were defined as sequences sharing the same inferred V gene, J gene, and CDR3 amino acid sequence. The percentage overlap between two repertoires was calculated by dividing the number of shared unique clonotypes by the size of the smaller repertoire. Repertoire richness was assessed with RTK rarefaction, the Chao1 estimator, and Recon v2.1 estimates of unobserved clonotypes. The clones in this table, taken by TCRdb from immuneACCESS, are in-frame only. Not every clone is retained; where verified, under half of the shortfall comes from an unresolved V gene, and the cause of the rest is unknown. V and J calls and clone size come straight from that table; D and trimming were deduced from the DNA. The sample table records fewer than 700,000 clones; around 78% of these occur just once. The ten top clones hold around 13% of the sample.

The sample consisted of PBMCs. Recombination joined TRBV5-1 with TRBJ2-7, with 11 central nucleotides matching TRBD1. The clonotype originates from a woman in her forties in good health. Some clones in this sample may be carry-over from other donors' samples. The CDR3 region has the sequence CASSNGTGGEQYF. The DNA reads as follows: TGCGCCAGCAGCAACGGGACAGGGGGCGAGCAGTACTTC.